This T cell receptor beta chain was sequenced during a study of blood T cell repertoires in COVID-19. The wider study: PBMCs, B-cell-depleted T cells, or T cells were the source of the cDNA or gDNA that made up the material.

Source study methods: By means of reference gene primer amplification, nucleated cell counts were estimated. Assay: immunoSEQ multiplex PCR; the TCRdb copy retains only in-frame clones and omits some. V, J and clone size are those of that table, while D and trimming were read from the DNA. The data contain about 230,000 clones, 70% to 90% of them singletons. V lost 6 bases and J 0 bases, leaving 21 bases between the germline ends. The length of the CDR3 is 17 residues. Germline CDR1 reads MNHNY; CDR2 reads SVGAGI (reference sequence). The clonotype originates from a woman in her 70s with active or convalescent COVID-19. Sample: peripheral blood. The V call is TRBV6-6, the J call TRBJ2-7; tentatively, D is TRBD2 (6 bases). The CDR3 protein is CASSRTPRRGISYEQYF. CDR3 in DNA: TGTGCCAGCAGCCGAACCCCCCGACGGGGGATCTCCTACGAGCAGTACTTC.